This T cell receptor beta chain emerged from a study of T cell repertoires in breast cancer. On the study more broadly: Tumors, lymph nodes and blood came from breast cancer patients, plus healthy blood. On average each sample gave roughly 500,000 sequences, approximately 10 reads per cell.

This clonotype was detected only a few times. Its antigen is undetermined. A second nested PCR with blocking oligonucleotides suppressed unpaired genes. TCRdb used MiXCR to reprocess the emulsion pairing reads, holding one entry per CDR3 protein. The sample lists approximately 40,000 distinct CDR3 sequences, under 60% seen once, with around 60% in the top ten. Germline-derived CDR1 and CDR2 are SEHNR and FQNEAQ (reference sequence). This CDR3 is built from 16 residues. The V segment lost 7 bases and the J segment 4 bases; nucleotides outside the gene matches: 15. Primers covering all TCR V genes were used in emulsion RT-PCR on CD8+ T cells. General observations from the study: Possibly tumor-specific: some 18 TCR pairs in seven or more tumors, rare in control blood.

The clonotype originates from a pool of human donors with breast cancer or a healthy control (not recorded which). The chain links TRBV7-9 to TRBJ1-2, with 7 bases matching TRBD1. The specimen sequenced was CD8+ T cells. The CDR3 DNA sequence: TGTGCCAGCACCCACCGGGACAGCCAAGCTTTCTATGGCTACACCTTC. Protein sequence: CASTHRDSQAFYGYTF.